One and the same sample provided the 3 T cell receptor beta chains below, sequenced in a study of blood T cell repertoires in COVID-19. Sequencing used immunoSEQ multiplex PCR; TCRdb keeps in-frame clones, though not all of them. The table has some 180,000 clones, around nine tenths seen once. The material sequenced was peripheral blood. These receptors originate from a man aged 45-60 years with COVID-19, enrolled during active disease.

The chain is built from TRBV5-1 and TRBJ2-7, with 8 positions matching TRBD1. The germline V gene encodes CDR1 SGHRS and CDR2 YFSETQ. With V trimmed by 4 bases and J by 4 bases, 1 base remained unmatched. This CDR3 contains 12 residues. The CDR3 DNA is TGCGCCAGCAGCGGACAGGGTTACGAGCAGTACTTC. Protein sequence: CASSGQGYEQYF.

J is TRBJ2-2 and V is TRBV11-2, with 9 bases aligning to TRBD1. Germline V gene lookup returns CDR1 SGHAT and CDR2 FQNNGV. This CDR3 region has 17 residues. The V segment lost 5 bases and the J segment 5 bases; nucleotides outside the gene matches: 12. The CDR3 DNA reads as TGTGCCAGCAGCCGTACAACAGGGGGCGCTGGAACCGGGGAGCTGTTTTTT. Protein: CASSRTTGGAGTGELFF.

The chain uses TRBV19 and TRBJ2-7; 8 bases align to TRBD2. Trimming took 4 bases from V and 0 from J; bases not matched to a gene: 8. Germline-derived CDR1 and CDR2 are LNHDA and SQIVND (reference sequence). This CDR3 comprises 16 residues. CDR3 sequence: CASSTSGGISSYEQYF. The CDR3 DNA follows: TGTGCCAGTAGTACAAGCGGGGGAATAAGCTCCTACGAGCAGTACTTC.